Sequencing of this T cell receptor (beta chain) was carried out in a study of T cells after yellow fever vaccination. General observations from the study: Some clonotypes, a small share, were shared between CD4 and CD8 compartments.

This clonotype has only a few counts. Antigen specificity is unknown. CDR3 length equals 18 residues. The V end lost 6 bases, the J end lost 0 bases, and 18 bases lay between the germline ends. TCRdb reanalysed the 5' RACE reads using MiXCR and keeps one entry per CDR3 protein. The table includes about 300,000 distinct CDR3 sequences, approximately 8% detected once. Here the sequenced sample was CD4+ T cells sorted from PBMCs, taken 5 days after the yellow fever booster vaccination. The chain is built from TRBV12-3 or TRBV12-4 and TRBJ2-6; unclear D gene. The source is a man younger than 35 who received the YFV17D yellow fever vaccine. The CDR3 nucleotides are TGTGCCAGCAGGCCAAGTGACGGCAAAAGCTCTGGGGCCAACGTCCTGACTTTC. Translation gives CASRPSDGKSSGANVLTF.